The subject of this entry is one T cell receptor (beta chain). CDR3 length: 15 residues. Trimming took off 5 bases at V and 2 bases at J, with 13 bases between the two ends. Germline CDR1 MDHEN, CDR2 SYDVKM. The entry originates in a study of T cell changes during pregnancy in multiple sclerosis. Repertoires were generated with immunoSEQ multiplex PCR, while TCRdb's copy carries only in-frame clones and drops some. Among tens of thousands of clones listed, roughly 87% were seen once. This material consisted of CD8+ T cells from peripheral blood mononuclear cells, taken in the first trimester of pregnancy. This rearrangement joins TRBV28 to TRBJ1-3; D ambiguous. The sequence derives from a female donor with multiple sclerosis, enrolled in a pregnancy study. This chain's CDR3 is CASSPVQVTGNTIYF. For the CDR3, the DNA is TGTGCCAGCAGTCCAGTTCAGGTAACTGGAAACACCATATATTTT.